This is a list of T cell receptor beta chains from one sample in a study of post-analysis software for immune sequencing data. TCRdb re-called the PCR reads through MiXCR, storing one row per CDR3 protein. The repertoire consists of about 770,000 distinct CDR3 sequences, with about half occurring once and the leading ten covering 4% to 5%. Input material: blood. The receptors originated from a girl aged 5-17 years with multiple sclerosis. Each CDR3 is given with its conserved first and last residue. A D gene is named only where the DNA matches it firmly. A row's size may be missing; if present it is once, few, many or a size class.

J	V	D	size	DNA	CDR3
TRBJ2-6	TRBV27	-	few	TGTGCCAGCAGTTCTTTACCAGGCGGCCTAGGTGGGGCCAACGTCCTGACTTTC	CASSSLPGGLGGANVLTF
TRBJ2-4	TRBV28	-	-	TGTGCCAGCAGTTTCGAAGTAGCGAGAGCCAAAAACATTCAGTACTTC	CASSFEVARAKNIQYF
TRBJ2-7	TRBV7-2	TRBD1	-	TGTGCCAGCAGTCGGACAGGCGAACCCCTCTACGAGCAGTACTTC	CASSRTGEPLYEQYF
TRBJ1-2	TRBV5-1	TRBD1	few	TGCGCCAGCAGCTCGGGGGACAGAGCGAACTATGGCTACACCTTC	CASSSGDRANYGYTF
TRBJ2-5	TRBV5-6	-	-	TGTGCCAGCAGCCCTACGGCTACCACGGAGACCCAGTACTTC	CASSPTATTETQYF
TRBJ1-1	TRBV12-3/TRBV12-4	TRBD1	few	TGTGCCAGCAGTTACCAGGGGGCCACTGAAGCTTTCTTT	CASSYQGATEAFF
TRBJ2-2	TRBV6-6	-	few	TGTGCCACTCGGATTGGGGATCCCGGGGAGCTGTTTTTT	CATRIGDPGELFF
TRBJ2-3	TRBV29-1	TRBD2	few	TGCAGCGCCACGGGACTAGCGGGAGCCACAGATACGCAGTATTTT	CSATGLAGATDTQYF
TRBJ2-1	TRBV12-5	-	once	TGTGCTAGTGGTTTGGTAGCGACGGGGCTCGTAGATGAGCAGTTCTTC	CASGLVATGLVDEQFF
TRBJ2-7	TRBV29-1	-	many	TGCAGCGTTGAGAAGGGCTACCAGCAGTACTTC	CSVEKGYQQYF
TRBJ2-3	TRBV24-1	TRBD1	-	TGTGCCACCAGTGCGGGGGACAGGGGACTCACAGATACGCAGTATTTT	CATSAGDRGLTDTQYF
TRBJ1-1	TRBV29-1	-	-	TGCAGCGTTGAAGATCCGGAGAACACTGAAGCTTTCTTT	CSVEDPENTEAFF
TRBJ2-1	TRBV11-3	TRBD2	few	TGTGCCAGCAGTCTAAGGACTAGCTACAATGAGCAGTTCTTC	CASSLRTSYNEQFF